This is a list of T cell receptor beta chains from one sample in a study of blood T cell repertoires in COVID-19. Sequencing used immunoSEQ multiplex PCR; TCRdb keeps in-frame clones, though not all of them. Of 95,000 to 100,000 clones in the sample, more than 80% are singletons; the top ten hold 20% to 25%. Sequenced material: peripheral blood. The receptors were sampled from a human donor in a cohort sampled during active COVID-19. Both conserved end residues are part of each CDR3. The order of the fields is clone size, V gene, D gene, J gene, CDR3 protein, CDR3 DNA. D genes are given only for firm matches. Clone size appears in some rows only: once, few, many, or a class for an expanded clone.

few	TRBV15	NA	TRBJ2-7	CATSRATGTRSYEQYF	TGTGCCACCAGCAGAGCCACCGGGACACGCTCCTACGAGCAGTACTTC
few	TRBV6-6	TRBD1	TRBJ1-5	CASSRDRESNQPQHF	TGTGCCAGCAGCCGGGACAGGGAAAGCAATCAGCCCCAGCATTTT
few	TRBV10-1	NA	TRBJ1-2	CASSEDRDGYTF	TGCGCCAGCAGTGAGGATCGGGATGGCTACACCTTC
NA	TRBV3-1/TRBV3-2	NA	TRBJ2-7	CASSQGPGYEQYF	TGTGCCAGCAGCCAAGGCCCGGGCTACGAGCAGTACTTC
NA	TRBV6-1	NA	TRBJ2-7	CASSEGEYSYEQYF	TGTGCCAGCAGTGAAGGGGAGTACTCCTACGAGCAGTACTTC
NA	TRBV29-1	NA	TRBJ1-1	CSVGNRAGTEAFF	TGCAGCGTTGGGAACAGGGCGGGCACTGAAGCTTTCTTT
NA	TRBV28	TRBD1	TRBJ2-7	CASSPGQRTYEQYF	TGTGCCAGCAGCCCGGGACAGAGAACCTACGAGCAGTACTTC
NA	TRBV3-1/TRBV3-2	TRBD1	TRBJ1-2	CASSHGQGTGYTF	TGTGCCAGCAGTCATGGACAGGGCACGGGCTACACCTTC
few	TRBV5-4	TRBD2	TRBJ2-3	CASSLASGGTDTQYF	TGTGCCAGCAGCTTGGCTAGCGGGGGAACAGATACGCAGTATTTT
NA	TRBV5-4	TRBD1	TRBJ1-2	CASSFSDRAPGYTF	TGTGCCAGCAGCTTCTCCGACAGGGCCCCCGGCTACACCTTC
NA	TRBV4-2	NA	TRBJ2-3	CASSQEGKRTSTDTQYF	TGTGCCAGCAGCCAAGAGGGTAAGCGGACTAGCACAGATACGCAGTATTTT
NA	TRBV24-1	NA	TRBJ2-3	CATSLRGRSDTQYF	TGTGCCACCTCCCTACGGGGGAGGTCTGATACGCAGTATTTT
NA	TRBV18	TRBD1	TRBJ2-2	CASSPRTGGTGELFF	TGTGCCAGCTCACCTCGGACAGGGGGTACCGGGGAGCTGTTTTTT
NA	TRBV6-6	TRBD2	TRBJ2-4	CASSYGTSGKNIQYF	TGTGCCAGCAGTTACGGGACTAGCGGAAAAAACATTCAGTACTTC
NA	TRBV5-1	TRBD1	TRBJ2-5	CASSWGQGQETQYF	TGCGCCAGCAGCTGGGGACAGGGCCAAGAGACCCAGTACTTC
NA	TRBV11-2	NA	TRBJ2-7	CASSLDPTPGYEQYF	TGTGCCAGCAGCTTAGACCCGACTCCGGGGTACGAGCAGTACTTC